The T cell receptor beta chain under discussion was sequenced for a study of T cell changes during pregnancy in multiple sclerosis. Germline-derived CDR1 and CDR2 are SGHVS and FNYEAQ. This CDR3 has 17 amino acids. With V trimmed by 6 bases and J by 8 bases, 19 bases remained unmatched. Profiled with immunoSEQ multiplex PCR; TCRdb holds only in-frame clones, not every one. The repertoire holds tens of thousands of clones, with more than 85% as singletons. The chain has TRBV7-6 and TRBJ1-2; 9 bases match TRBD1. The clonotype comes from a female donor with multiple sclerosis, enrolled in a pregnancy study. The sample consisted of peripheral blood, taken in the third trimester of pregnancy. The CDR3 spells CASRPNVGQGFTDGYTF. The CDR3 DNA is TGTGCCAGCAGACCCAATGTGGGACAGGGTTTTACCGACGGCTACACCTTC.